The sequence of this T cell receptor (beta chain) was determined in a study of T cell repertoires in cytomegalovirus infection. Study-wide results and caveats: HLA-C-restricted CMV-specific TCR beta clonotypes prevailed in the ex vivo response.

This clonotype was picked up many times. The antigen remains unidentified. TCRdb processed the reads anew with MiXCR; each CDR3 protein has one entry. The repertoire has about 110,000 distinct CDR3 sequences, over 9.5% of them found once; the top ten carry roughly 29%. This CDR3 contains 16 residues. V lost 6 bases and J 3 bases, leaving 19 bases between the germline ends. The source material was PBMCs, sequenced either directly or after in vitro stimulation (not recorded which). This TCR came from a human donor in good health (CMV status not recorded). Some clones in this sample may be carry-over from other donors' samples. The chain is built from TRBV12-3 or TRBV12-4 and TRBJ2-3; D remains unclear. The CDR3 here is CASSLLVALSTDTQYF. Written as DNA, the CDR3 is TGTGCCAGCAGCTTATTAGTGGCTCTTTCTACAGATACGCAGTATTTT.